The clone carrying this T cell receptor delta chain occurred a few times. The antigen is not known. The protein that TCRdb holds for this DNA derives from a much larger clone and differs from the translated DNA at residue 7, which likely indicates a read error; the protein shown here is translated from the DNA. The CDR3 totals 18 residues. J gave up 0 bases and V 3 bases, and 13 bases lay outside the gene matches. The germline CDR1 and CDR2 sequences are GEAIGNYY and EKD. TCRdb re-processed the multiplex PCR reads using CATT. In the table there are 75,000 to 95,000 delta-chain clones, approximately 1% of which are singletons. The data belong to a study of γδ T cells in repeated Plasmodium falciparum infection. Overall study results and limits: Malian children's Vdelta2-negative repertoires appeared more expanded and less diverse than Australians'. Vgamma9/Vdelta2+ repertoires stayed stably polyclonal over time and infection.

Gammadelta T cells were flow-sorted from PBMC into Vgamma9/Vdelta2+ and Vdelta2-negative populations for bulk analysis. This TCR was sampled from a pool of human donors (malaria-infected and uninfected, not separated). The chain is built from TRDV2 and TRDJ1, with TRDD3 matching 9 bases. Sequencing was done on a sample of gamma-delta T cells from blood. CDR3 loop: CACDSKPGDTGYTDKLIF. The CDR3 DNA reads TGTGCCTGTGACTCCAAACCGGGGGATACCGGGTACACCGATAAACTCATCTTT.